These 12 T cell receptor beta chains originate from one sample sequenced in a study of identical twins. In TCRdb, the 5' RACE reads were re-called with MiXCR into one record per CDR3 protein. Among around 1.7 million distinct CDR3 sequences, around 33% were seen once, and the ten largest hold around 0.3%. The sequenced material came from cord blood. The receptors come from a newborn girl in good health.

This chain connects TRBV30 to TRBJ1-5, with D tentatively TRBD1 (6 bases). Germline V gene sequence: CDR1 GTSNPN, CDR2 SVGIG (reference sequence). Trimming left V 2 bases short and J 2 bases short, with 10 bases between. The CDR3 is 14 amino acids. The CDR3 bases are TGTGCCTGGAGTTCGGACAGCGGCAATCAGCCCCAGCATTTT. Translation: CAWSSDSGNQPQHF.

This clonotype was seen a few times. The rearrangement joins TRBV15 to TRBJ2-1, with no clear D. The germline V gene has CDR1 LNHNV and CDR2 YYDKDF (reference sequence). The CDR3 loop spans 18 amino acids. Trimming took off 0 bases at V and 7 bases at J, with 22 bases between the two ends. The CDR3 bases are TGTGCCACCAGCAGAGATTACAAGGGATTGAAGGGAACAAATGAGCAGTTCTTC. It translates to CATSRDYKGLKGTNEQFF. The full variable domain, in which reference TRBV15 and TRBJ2-1 provide the parts outside the CDR3, is DAMVIQNPRYQVTQFGKPVTLSCSQTLNHNVMYWYQQKSSQAPKLLFHYYDKDFNNEADTPDNFQSRRPNTSFCFLDIRSPGLGDTAMYLCATSRDYKGLKGTNEQFFGPGTRLTVL.

This clonotype occurred a few times. This sequence joins TRBV10-3 and TRBJ1-4; D perhaps matches TRBD1 (5 bases). CDR3 size: 13 residues. The V and J ends lost 1 base and 6 bases respectively, with 6 bases between them. The V gene's germline CDR1 is ENHRY and CDR2 SYGVKD. The CDR3 DNA reads TGTGCCATCAGTGAGTTGGGGGATGAAAAACTGTTTTTT. It yields the protein CAISELGDEKLFF.

In its sample, this clonotype was seen a few times. The chain employs TRBV20-1 and TRBJ1-2; tentative D call: TRBD1 (6 bases). Looked up from germline, CDR1 is DFQATT and CDR2 is SNEGSKA (reference sequence). The V end was cut by 0 bases, the J end by 7 bases, with 9 bases between. This CDR3 has 12 residues. CDR3 residues: CSARELQGGYTF. Here the CDR3 DNA reads TGCAGTGCTAGAGAGCTACAGGGTGGCTACACCTTC.

The chain recombines TRBV6-1 with TRBJ2-2; D is ambiguous. Trimming shortened V by 6 bases and J by 3 bases, and 11 bases separated the two germline ends. CDR1 and CDR2 (germline): MNHNS, SASEGT. This CDR3 has 14 residues. The CDR3 coding sequence is TGTGCCAGCAGACCAGCTTGGGACACCGGGGAGCTGTTTTTT. Encoded protein: CASRPAWDTGELFF.

This clonotype was recorded a few times. V usage is TRBV12-3 or TRBV12-4 and J usage is TRBJ1-5, with 7 bases aligning to TRBD1. This CDR3 is built from 16 residues. V lost 3 bases to trimming and J lost 2 bases; unmatched junction nucleotides: 7. The CDR3 DNA is TGTGCCAGCAGTTTGAGGACAGGCGGGGGCAATCAGCCCCAGCATTTT. Translating gives CASSLRTGGGNQPQHF.

This clonotype was counted a few times. This chain connects TRBV2 to TRBJ1-4; maybe TRBD1 (5 bases). The V gene lost 6 bases and the J gene lost 0 bases, with 11 bases spanning the gap. Germline V gene lookup returns CDR1 SNHLY and CDR2 FYNNEI. CDR3 length: 15 amino acids. Here the CDR3 DNA reads TGTGCCAGCAGGAGAGGGACGGCAACTAATGAAAAACTGTTTTTT. Its translation: CASRRGTATNEKLFF.

This chain joins TRBV12-3 or TRBV12-4 and TRBJ2-5, with D possibly being TRBD2 (5 bases). The CDR3 has 15 amino acids. The germline V and J ends were trimmed by 3 bases and 5 bases, with 16 bases remaining between them. CDR3 bases: TGTGCCAGCAGTTTGTACGAGGACTCGGGGGAGACCCAGTACTTC. Its protein is CASSLYEDSGETQYF.

The chain carries TRBV10-3 and TRBJ1-2, with a tentative D call TRBD1 (5 bases). Germline V gene sequence: CDR1 ENHRY, CDR2 SYGVKD. The CDR3 length is 14 residues. V was shortened by 6 bases and J by 0 bases, with 11 bases between the two germline ends. The CDR3 sequence: CAIRGDGANYGYTF. CDR3 DNA sequence: TGTGCCATCAGGGGGGACGGAGCTAACTATGGCTACACCTTC.

This clonotype showed up just a few times. V usage is TRBV2 and J usage is TRBJ2-1; D remains ambiguous. Germline CDR1 and CDR2: SNHLY and FYNNEI. CDR3 length: 14 amino acids. Trimming took 4 bases from V and 3 from J, leaving 10 bases between them. The DNA for the CDR3 is TGTGCCAGCAGTGGGTACTTTTACTACAATGAGCAGTTCTTC. Translation: CASSGYFYYNEQFF.

V is TRBV9 and J is TRBJ2-2; no clear D gene. The CDR3 has 14 amino acids. Germline V gene lookup returns CDR1 SGDLS and CDR2 YYNGEE. Trimming shortened V by 1 base and J by 0 bases, and 4 bases separated the two germline ends. The CDR3 protein is CASSVISNTGELFF. The CDR3 DNA is TGTGCCAGCAGCGTAATCTCGAACACCGGGGAGCTGTTTTTT.

The chain recombines TRBV6-2 or TRBV6-3 with TRBJ1-5, with D possibly matching TRBD1 (6 bases). Germline V gives CDR1 MNHEY, CDR2 SVGEGT. This CDR3 contains 15 residues. Trimming left V 2 bases short and J 9 bases short, with 17 bases between. CDR3 protein: CASSYTTGRQGPQHF. DNA of the CDR3: TGTGCCAGCAGTTACACGACAGGTCGCCAGGGGCCCCAGCATTTT.